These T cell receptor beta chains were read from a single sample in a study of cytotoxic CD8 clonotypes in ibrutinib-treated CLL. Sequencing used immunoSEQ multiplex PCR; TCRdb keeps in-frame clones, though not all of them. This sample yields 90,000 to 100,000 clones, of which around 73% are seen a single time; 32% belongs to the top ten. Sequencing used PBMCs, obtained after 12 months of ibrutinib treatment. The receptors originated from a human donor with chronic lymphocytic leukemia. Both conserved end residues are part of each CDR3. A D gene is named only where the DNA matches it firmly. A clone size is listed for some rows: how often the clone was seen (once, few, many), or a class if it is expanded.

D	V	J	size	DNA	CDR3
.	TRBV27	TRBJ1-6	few	TGTGCCAGCAGTCCCCTGCCTTCAGGGGCGGCTACACCCCTCCACTTT	CASSPLPSGAATPLHF
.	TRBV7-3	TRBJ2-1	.	TGTGCCAGCAGTCTAGGGACCACCAATGAGCAGTTCTTC	CASSLGTTNEQFF
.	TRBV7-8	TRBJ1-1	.	TGTGCCAGCAGCCCCGACAACACTGAAGCTTTCTTT	CASSPDNTEAFF
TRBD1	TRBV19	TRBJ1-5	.	TGTGCCAGTAGTGGACCGGGACAGGGGGCGATTCAGCCCCAGCATTTT	CASSGPGQGAIQPQHF
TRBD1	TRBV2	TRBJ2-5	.	TGTGCCAGCGGCAGGGGGACAGAGACCCAGTACTTC	CASGRGTETQYF
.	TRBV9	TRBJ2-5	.	TGTGCCAGCAGCGTAGGGCAGGAGACCCAGTACTTC	CASSVGQETQYF
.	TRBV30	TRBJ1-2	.	TGTGCCTGGATCTCGAATCTGGGAGGGAATGGCTACACCTTC	CAWISNLGGNGYTF
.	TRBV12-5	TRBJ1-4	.	TGTGCTAGTGGTTTGGTAGGTTGGCAGGGTGGTGAAAAACTGTTTTTT	CASGLVGWQGGEKLFF
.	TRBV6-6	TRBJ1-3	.	TGTGCCAGCAGGGGAGGGAAGGGATCGGGTGGAAACACCATATATTTT	CASRGGKGSGGNTIYF
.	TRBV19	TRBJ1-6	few	TGTGCCAGTAGTGTCGGGGTAGAGTATAATTCACCCCTCCACTTT	CASSVGVEYNSPLHF
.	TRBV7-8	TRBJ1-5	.	TGTGCCAGCAGCTTAGACGATAACGGATTGAATCAGCCCCAGCATTTT	CASSLDDNGLNQPQHF
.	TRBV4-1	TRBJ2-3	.	TGCGCCAGCAGCCACGGGGGCGACGGCACAGATACGCAGTATTTT	CASSHGGDGTDTQYF
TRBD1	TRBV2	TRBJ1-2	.	TGTGCCAGCAGGGGACAGTTAAGCTATGGCTACACCTTC	CASRGQLSYGYTF
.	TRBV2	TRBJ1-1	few	TGTGCCAGCAGACCCAGACCAAACACTGAAGCTTTCTTT	CASRPRPNTEAFF
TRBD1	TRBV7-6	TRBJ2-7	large	TGTGCCAGCAGCTTCGGGACAGAGCCCACCGCGATCCCAGGCGAGCAGTACTTC	CASSFGTEPTAIPGEQYF
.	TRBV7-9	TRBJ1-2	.	TGTGCCAGCAGTCGACAGTCCTGGGGCTACACCTTC	CASSRQSWGYTF
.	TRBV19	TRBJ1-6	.	TGTGCCAGTACGGATTCACCCCTCCACTTT	CASTDSPLHF
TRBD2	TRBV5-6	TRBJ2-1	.	TGTGCCAGCAGCCGACTAGCGGGGTGGTCCGGGGAGCAGTTCTTC	CASSRLAGWSGEQFF
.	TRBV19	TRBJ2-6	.	TGTGCCAGTAGTCTTCCCTCTGGGGCCAACGTCCTGACTTTC	CASSLPSGANVLTF
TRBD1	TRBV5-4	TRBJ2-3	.	TGTGCCAGCAGCTTAAAACAGGGGAATGTAGATACGCAGTATTTT	CASSLKQGNVDTQYF
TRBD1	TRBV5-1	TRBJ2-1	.	TGCGCCAGCAGCTTGAACGGACAGGGCAACAATGAGCAGTTCTTC	CASSLNGQGNNEQFF
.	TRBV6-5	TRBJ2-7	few	TGTGCCAGCAGTTACCAAGACATTACCTCCTACGAGCAGTACTTC	CASSYQDITSYEQYF
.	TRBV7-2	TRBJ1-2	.	TGTGCCAGCAGCTTAAGCGGGCAGGGGAATGGCTACACCTTC	CASSLSGQGNGYTF
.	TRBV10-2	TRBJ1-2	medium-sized	TGCGCCAGCAGTGAGGGGTGGGGCAGCCCAGAAGTCTTC	CASSEGWGSPEVF
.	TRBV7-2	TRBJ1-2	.	TGTGCCAGCAGCTCCGAGCAGGGGCCGGGCTATGGCTACACCTTC	CASSSEQGPGYGYTF
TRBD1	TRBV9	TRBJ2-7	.	TGTGCCAGCAGCGGGGGACAGGGGTACGAGCAGTACTTC	CASSGGQGYEQYF
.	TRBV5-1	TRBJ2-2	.	TGCGCCAGCCGCACGGTGGGGAGAACGAACACCGGGGAGCTGTTTTTT	CASRTVGRTNTGELFF
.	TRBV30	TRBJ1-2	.	TGTGCCCGAATGGACGGGGAAATCTATGGCTACACCTTC	CARMDGEIYGYTF
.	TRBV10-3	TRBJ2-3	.	TGTGCCATCAGTGATTTTGGGCGCCCAGAGAGCACAGATACGCAGTATTTT	CAISDFGRPESTDTQYF
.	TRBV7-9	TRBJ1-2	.	TGTGCCAGCAGCTTAGTTGGGGGGGACTATGGCTACACCTTC	CASSLVGGDYGYTF
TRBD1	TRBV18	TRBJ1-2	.	TGTGCCAGCTCACCTACAGGGGGCCTCTATGGCTACACCTTC	CASSPTGGLYGYTF
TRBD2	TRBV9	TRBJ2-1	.	TGTGCCAGCAGCCCCCGGACTAGCCCCTCGTATGGTGAGCAGTTCTTC	CASSPRTSPSYGEQFF
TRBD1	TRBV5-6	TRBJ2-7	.	TGTGCCAGCAGCTGGACAGGGGGCTCCTACGAGCAGTACTTC	CASSWTGGSYEQYF
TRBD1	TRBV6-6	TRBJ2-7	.	TGTGCCACCCGCTATCCGGGACAGGGTATCTACGAGCAGTACTTC	CATRYPGQGIYEQYF
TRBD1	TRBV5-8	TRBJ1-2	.	TGTGCCAGCAGTTCTGACAGGGGGGCTTATGGCTACACCTTC	CASSSDRGAYGYTF
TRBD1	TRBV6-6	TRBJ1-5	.	TGTGCCAGCAGCGGGACAGGGCGAAACCAGCCCCAGCATTTT	CASSGTGRNQPQHF
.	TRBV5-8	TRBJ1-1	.	TGTGCCAGCAGCCGTAGTTCGGGGCGCACTGAAGCTTTCTTT	CASSRSSGRTEAFF
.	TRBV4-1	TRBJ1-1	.	TGCGCCAGCAGCCAAGATCCGGGGGGCATGAACACTGAAGCTTTCTTT	CASSQDPGGMNTEAFF
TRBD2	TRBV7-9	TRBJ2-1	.	TGTGCCAGCAGCTTCGGGACTAGTGAGCAGTTCTTC	CASSFGTSEQFF
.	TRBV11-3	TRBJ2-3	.	TGTGCCAGCAGCCCCGGCTCAAGCACAGATACGCAGTATTTT	CASSPGSSTDTQYF
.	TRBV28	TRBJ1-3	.	TGTGCCAGCAGTTTCCCAGGGCGAGGGAGAGGGAACACCATATATTTT	CASSFPGRGRGNTIYF
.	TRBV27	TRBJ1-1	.	TGTGCCAGCAGGCGGCTTCCCATGAACACTGAAGCTTTCTTT	CASRRLPMNTEAFF
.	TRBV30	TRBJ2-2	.	TGTGCCTGGAGTGTGAGTCTGTTAACCGGGGAGCTGTTTTTT	CAWSVSLLTGELFF
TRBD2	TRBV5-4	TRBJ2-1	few	TGTGCCAGCAGCCAAGCGGGGCGACCTTTTGAGCAGTTCTTC	CASSQAGRPFEQFF
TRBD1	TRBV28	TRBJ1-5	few	TGTGCCAGCAGTCGGGACAGGGGGCAGCCCCAGCATTTT	CASSRDRGQPQHF
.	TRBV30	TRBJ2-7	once	TGTGCCTGGAGTTCTCGAGGCGAGCAGTACTTC	CAWSSRGEQYF
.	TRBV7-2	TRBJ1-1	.	TGTGCCAGCAGCGATCCGGATCGAAGGGGGGCTGAAGCTTTCTTT	CASSDPDRRGAEAFF
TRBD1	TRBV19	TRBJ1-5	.	TGTGCCAGTACGCGAGGGGGCGCGAGGCAGCCCCAGCATTTT	CASTRGGARQPQHF
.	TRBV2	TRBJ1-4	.	TGTGCCAGCAGTGAACTGCCGAGTTATGAAAAACTGTTTTTT	CASSELPSYEKLFF
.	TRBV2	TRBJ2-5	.	TGTGCCAGCAGTTTATACCCTCAAGAGACCCAGTACTTC	CASSLYPQETQYF
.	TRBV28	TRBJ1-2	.	TGTGCCAGCAGTTTGACTGTGGATAACTATGGCTACACCTTC	CASSLTVDNYGYTF
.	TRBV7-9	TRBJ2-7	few	TGTGCCAGCAGCTCCACCGGGACGGGAGCTTACGAGCAGTACTTC	CASSSTGTGAYEQYF
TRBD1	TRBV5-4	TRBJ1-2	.	TGTGCCAGCAGCCCGGGGAGGGGGCGGTGGGGCTACACCTTC	CASSPGRGRWGYTF
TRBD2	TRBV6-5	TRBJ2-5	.	TGTGCCAGCAGTTACCTCCCGGGGGGGCTTAAAACCCAGTACTTC	CASSYLPGGLKTQYF
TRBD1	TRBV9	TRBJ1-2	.	TGTGCCAGCAGCCCAGACAGGGAATATGGCTACACCTTC	CASSPDREYGYTF
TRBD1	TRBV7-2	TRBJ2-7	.	TGTGCCAGCAGCCCCCGGGACAGGGTTCAAGAGCAGTACTTC	CASSPRDRVQEQYF
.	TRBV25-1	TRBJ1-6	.	TGTGCCAGCCAGGACGTTGGGTCCTATAATTCACCCCTCCACTTT	CASQDVGSYNSPLHF
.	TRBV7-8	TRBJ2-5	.	TGTGCCAGCAGCCCCGGAACAGGGCTGACGTACCAAGAGACCCAGTACTTC	CASSPGTGLTYQETQYF
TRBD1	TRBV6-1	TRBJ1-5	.	TGTGCCAGCATCTGGGACAGGGGAAGTGATCAGCCCCAGCATTTT	CASIWDRGSDQPQHF
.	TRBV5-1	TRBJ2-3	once	TGCGCCAGCAGCTTCGTGGGCACAGATACGCAGTATTTT	CASSFVGTDTQYF